This T cell receptor (beta chain) emerged from a study of shared clonotypes between healthy human individuals. Study-level background: Plates per donor: three CD4 naive, three CD4 memory, two CD8 naive, one CD8 memory.

CD8 cells regarded as naive lacked CD45RO, were positively chosen for CCR7, and omitted terminally differentiated effector memory CD45RA+ cells. None of the donors, who were healthy HIV-negative adults, had recently had acute infections or vaccinations. After removal of 5 bases from V and 6 bases from J, the junction contained 6 bases not matched to a gene. Germline CDR1 MNHNS, CDR2 SASEGT. CDR3 length equals 15 residues. Using approximately 190 ng DNA, approximately 30,000 T cell genomes, the sorted-subset replicate PCRs were run. Clones were read by immunoSEQ multiplex PCR, and TCRdb kept only the in-frame ones, dropping some. The repertoire holds about 680,000 clones, with about 91% as singletons.

The chain links TRBV6-1 to TRBJ2-2; 10 bases agree with TRBD2. The sequencing input was naive CD8+ T cells sorted from blood. This clonotype was sampled from a man younger than 45 in good health. Here the CDR3 reads CASSSSGRSAGELFF. The CDR3 DNA follows: TGTGCCAGCAGTTCTAGCGGGAGAAGTGCCGGGGAGCTGTTTTTT.